The 21 T cell receptor beta chains below all came from one sample that was sequenced in a study of T cell responses to AZD1222 COVID-19 vaccine. The method was immunoSEQ multiplex PCR; TCRdb's version includes in-frame clones alone and lacks a portion of them. The sample contains approximately 180,000 clones, 70% to 90% of which appear only once. Here the sequenced sample was peripheral blood, taken on day 0 of AZD1222 vaccination. These receptor sequences come from an adult in good health.

This clone was seen once. The V call is TRBV5-1, the J call TRBJ2-7; no firm D call. Germline CDR1 and CDR2: SGHRS and YFSETQ. Trimming stripped 0 bases from V and 0 bases from J, with 10 bases between. This CDR3 has 15 residues. The CDR3: CASSLGTTNSYEQYF. For the CDR3, the DNA is TGCGCCAGCAGCTTGGGGACGACAAACTCCTACGAGCAGTACTTC.

The chain couples TRBV7-2 to TRBJ1-5; a weak D match, TRBD1 (5 bases). Per the germline V gene, CDR1 is SGHTA and CDR2 is FQGNSA. This CDR3 comprises 14 residues. V was shortened by 1 base and J by 7 bases, with 11 bases between the two germline ends. Written as DNA, the CDR3 is TGTGCCAGCAGCTTAGGGGGGGGAGGCCAGCCCCAGCATTTT. Residues: CASSLGGGGQPQHF.

This clone was detected many times. V usage is TRBV27 and J usage is TRBJ1-1; the D is unclear. This CDR3 is 13 amino acids long. Trimming removed 5 bases at V and 0 bases at J, with 7 bases between. Per the germline V gene, CDR1 is MNHEY and CDR2 is SMNVEV (reference sequence). CDR3 DNA: TGTGCCAGCAGTACGGGGATGAACACTGAAGCTTTCTTT. Translation: CASSTGMNTEAFF.

The J gene is TRBJ2-7, the V gene TRBV7-9, with TRBD2 identical over 11 bases. The CDR3 sequence is 14 residues long. CDR1 is SEHNR and CDR2 is FQNEAQ in the germline V gene (reference sequence). With 6 bases clipped from V and 4 bases from J, the junction kept 5 bases outside the gene matches. In nucleotides, the CDR3 is TGTGCCAGCAGGGCCCCTAGCGGGGGGTACGAGCAGTACTTC. This sequence encodes CASRAPSGGYEQYF.

This chain uses TRBV5-4 with TRBJ1-2; possible D gene TRBD1, 5 bases. There are 15 residues in the CDR3. The V and J ends lost 4 bases and 2 bases respectively, with 15 bases between them. Germline V gene lookup returns CDR1 SGHNT and CDR2 YYREEE (reference sequence). The CDR3 nucleotides read TGTGCCAGCAGCCGGGACCAGCGCCCAAACTATGGCTACACCTTC. Translation: CASSRDQRPNYGYTF. Full variable domain (remainder filled in from reference TRBV5-4 and TRBJ1-2): ETGVTQSPTHLIKTRGQQVTLRCSSQSGHNTVSWYQQALGQGPQFIFQYYREEENGRGNFPPRFSGLQFPNYSSELNVNALELDDSALYLCASSRDQRPNYGYTFGSGTRLTVV.

This clone showed up just once. The chain has TRBV12-5 and TRBJ1-1; D call uncertain. The CDR3 is 12 residues long. Deletions cut 6 bases from V and 7 bases from J, with 12 bases between. Germline values: CDR1 LGHNT, CDR2 FRNRAP. CDR3 amino acids: CASGIGKLEAFF. In DNA, the CDR3 is TGTGCTAGTGGCATAGGGAAACTTGAAGCTTTCTTT.

The chain recombines TRBV30 with TRBJ2-3; TRBD1 matches at 8 bases. CDR1 and CDR2 from the germline V gene are GTSNPN and SVGIG (reference sequence). Trimming took 2 bases from V and 3 from J; bases not matched to a gene: 4. This CDR3 is built from 14 residues. The CDR3 DNA follows: TGTGCCTGGAGTAGCAGGGGGCGAACAGATACGCAGTATTTT. Translated: CAWSSRGRTDTQYF. The entire variable domain, with the rest obtained from reference TRBV30 and TRBJ2-3, is as follows: SQTIHQWPATLVQPVGSPLSLECTVEGTSNPNLYWYRQAAGRGLQLLFYSVGIGQISSEVPQNLSASRPQDRQFILSSKKLLLSDSGFYLCAWSSRGRTDTQYFGPGTRLTVL.

The chain carries TRBV23-1 and TRBJ2-2; 7 bases agree with TRBD1. TRBV23-1 is identified as an open reading frame with a role that is uncertain. V was pared by 6 bases and J by 0 bases, with 7 bases of the junction left unmatched. This CDR3 is 16 amino acids long. The CDR3 is CASRLTGTSNTGELFF. The DNA for the CDR3 is TGCGCCAGCAGGCTGACAGGGACGTCGAACACCGGGGAGCTGTTTTTT.

The J gene is TRBJ1-1, the V gene TRBV5-1; tentatively, D is TRBD1 (5 bases). The CDR3 loop spans 16 amino acids. Germline V lookup: CDR1 SGHRS, CDR2 YFSETQ. The ends were cut back, 3 bases at V and 1 base at J, with 16 bases in the middle. As DNA, the CDR3 is TGCGCCAGCAGCTGGGGACCGAGCATAAGGAACACTGAAGCTTTCTTT. This translates into CASSWGPSIRNTEAFF.

The J gene is TRBJ2-2, the V gene TRBV29-1, with TRBD1 identical over 7 bases. CDR3 length: 14 amino acids. V lost 2 bases to trimming and J lost 4 bases; unmatched junction nucleotides: 4. CDR1 and CDR2 from the germline V gene are SQVTM and ANQGSEA. CDR3 loop: CSVETGTVTGELFF. The CDR3 DNA is TGCAGCGTTGAAACCGGGACAGTCACCGGGGAGCTGTTTTTT.

This chain uses TRBV6-2 or TRBV6-3 with TRBJ1-2, with D maybe TRBD1 (6 bases). V lost 4 bases to trimming and J lost 2 bases, with 14 bases between them. The CDR3 contains 15 residues. From germline, CDR1 is MNHEY and CDR2 SVGEGT. DNA for the CDR3: TGTGCCAGCAGTTTGCGGGGGCCACTCAACTATGGCTACACCTTC. Encoded protein: CASSLRGPLNYGYTF.

This clone was observed once. The V gene is TRBV11-2, the J gene TRBJ2-7; D might be TRBD1 (6 bases). Germline lookup yields CDR1 SGHAT and CDR2 FQNNGV. This CDR3 is 14 amino acids long. Trimming cost V 0 bases and J 2 bases, with 8 bases left between them. The CDR3: CASSLETGTYEQYF. CDR3 sequence (DNA): TGTGCCAGCAGCTTAGAGACAGGCACCTACGAGCAGTACTTC.

V is TRBV5-1 and J is TRBJ1-1; D may be TRBD1 (5 bases). CDR1 is SGHRS and CDR2 is YFSETQ in the germline V gene. Trimming took off 3 bases at V and 4 bases at J, with 16 bases between the two ends. The CDR3 has 15 amino acids. CDR3 in amino acids: CASSSTRGSITEAFF. The CDR3 bases are TGCGCCAGCAGCTCGACAAGGGGCTCGATCACTGAAGCTTTCTTT.

This clone was observed a single time. The V gene is TRBV4-1, the J gene TRBJ2-5; D could derive from TRBD1 or TRBD2 (5 bases each). There are 15 residues in the CDR3. V gave up 2 bases and J gave up 3 bases, with 13 bases separating them. Germline assignment: CDR1 MGHRA and CDR2 YSYEKL. The CDR3: CASSQYPGLKETQYF. The CDR3 bases are TGCGCCAGCAGCCAATATCCGGGGCTAAAAGAGACCCAGTACTTC.

V is TRBV5-1 and J is TRBJ1-2; D is perhaps TRBD1 (5 bases). The V gene lost 1 base and the J gene lost 4 bases, with 20 bases spanning the gap. The germline V gene has CDR1 SGHRS and CDR2 YFSETQ. This CDR3 is 17 amino acids long. The CDR3 is CASSLQAGASAIYGYTF. The DNA for the CDR3 is TGCGCCAGCAGCTTGCAGGCTGGGGCATCCGCGATCTATGGCTACACCTTC.

The chain carries TRBV27 and TRBJ1-2; D is perhaps TRBD1 (6 bases). Germline V lookup: CDR1 MNHEY, CDR2 SMNVEV (reference sequence). The CDR3 runs to 15 residues. V gave up 6 bases and J gave up 2 bases, with 16 bases separating them. CDR3 loop: CASSQDSRRNYGYTF. CDR3 coding DNA: TGTGCCAGCAGCCAGGACAGTCGGCGGAACTATGGCTACACCTTC.

V gene TRBV7-8 combines with J gene TRBJ1-2; D may be TRBD1 (5 bases). Germline V gene data show CDR1 as SGHVS and CDR2 as FQNEAQ. The CDR3 extends over 13 amino acids. The ends were cut back, 2 bases at V and 8 bases at J, with 12 bases in the middle. CDR3 sequence (DNA): TGTGCCAGCAGCTTATATCAGGGTTTAGGCTACACCTTC. Translated, it gives CASSLYQGLGYTF.

With respect to this clone: At one end the junction does not follow the germline gene, possibly because of a read error. The V gene is TRBV5-1, the J gene TRBJ2-1; D ambiguous. The CDR3 sequence is 12 residues long. Germline CDR1 reads SGHRS; CDR2 reads YFSETQ. The DNA of the CDR3 is TGCGCCAGCAGCTTGGCAGACAATGAGCAGCTCTTC. It codes for CASSLADNEQLF. The entire variable domain, with the rest obtained from reference TRBV5-1 and TRBJ2-1, is as follows: KAGVTQTPRYLIKTRGQQVTLSCSPISGHRSVSWYQQTPGQGLQFLFEYFSETQRNKGNFPGRFSGRQFSNSRSEMNVSTLELGDSALYLCASSLADNEQLFGPGTRLTVL.

This clone was detected only once. This chain uses TRBV6-5 with TRBJ1-2; D remains unclear. Trimming took 0 bases from V and 10 from J, leaving 15 bases between them. The CDR3 contains 14 residues. Germline values: CDR1 MNHEY, CDR2 SVGAGI. This CDR3 reads CASSYSRSPGLYTF. The DNA of the CDR3 is TGTGCCAGCAGTTACTCGCGTTCACCGGGTCTCTACACCTTC.

The V call is TRBV7-9, the J call TRBJ1-5, with TRBD1 as a possible D gene (5 bases). This CDR3 has 13 residues. Germline V gene lookup returns CDR1 SEHNR and CDR2 FQNEAQ (reference sequence). The germline V and J ends were trimmed by 5 bases and 5 bases, with 10 bases remaining between them. This CDR3 is CASSPQGDQPQHF. The CDR3 DNA is TGTGCCAGCAGCCCCCAAGGGGATCAGCCCCAGCATTTT.

This chain links TRBV7-6 with TRBJ2-7; D remains ambiguous. CDR1 and CDR2 (germline): SGHVS, FNYEAQ. The V and J ends lost 5 bases and 2 bases respectively, with 4 bases between them. This CDR3 has 11 residues. CDR3 in DNA: TGTGCCAGCAGCCTGACCTACGAGCAGTACTTC. The encoded protein is CASSLTYEQYF.